What follows are 4 T cell receptor beta chains derived from one specimen sequenced in a study of blood T cell repertoires in COVID-19. The data were produced by immunoSEQ multiplex PCR, yet TCRdb's version contains in-frame clones alone and is incomplete. The data contain 50,000 to 55,000 clones, about 80% of them seen just once; the ten biggest clones take up 11% to 15%. Sequenced sample: peripheral blood. The receptors were sampled from a human donor in a cohort sampled during active COVID-19.

The rearrangement uses TRBV11-1 and TRBJ1-6; D remains ambiguous. The V and J ends lost 5 bases and 7 bases respectively, with 15 bases between them. The CDR3 contains 15 residues. CDR1 and CDR2 from the germline V gene are SGHAT and FQDESV (reference sequence). The CDR3 DNA follows: TGTGCCAGCAGCACCTCAGGTTCCCAAAATTCACCCCTCCACTTT. This translates into CASSTSGSQNSPLHF.

The chain links TRBV5-1 to TRBJ1-2; D is uncertain. With 3 bases removed from V and 1 base from J, the gap between germline ends came to 13 bases. Germline assignment: CDR1 SGHRS and CDR2 YFSETQ. The CDR3 sequence is 15 residues long. CDR3: CASSYDLAGNYGYTF. For the CDR3, the DNA is TGCGCCAGCAGCTACGACTTAGCCGGTAACTATGGCTACACCTTC.

The V and J genes are TRBV13 and TRBJ1-1; D remains unclear. The ends were cut back, 4 bases at V and 2 bases at J, with 2 bases in the middle. Germline V lookup: CDR1 PRHDT, CDR2 FYEKMQ (reference sequence). The CDR3 sequence is 11 residues long. The CDR3 here is CASSSNTEAFF. CDR3 nucleotide sequence: TGTGCCAGCAGCTCTAACACTGAAGCTTTCTTT.

The gene calls are TRBV19 and TRBJ2-3, with 8 bases fitting TRBD1. Germline loops: CDR1 LNHDA, CDR2 SQIVND (reference sequence). The CDR3 totals 15 residues. V dropped 5 bases and J dropped 0; count of bases not matched to a gene: 4. The CDR3: CASSQGAPSTDTQYF. The CDR3 DNA reads as TGTGCCAGTAGTCAGGGGGCGCCTAGCACAGATACGCAGTATTTT.